In its sample, the clone carrying this TCR beta chain was seen many times. CDR3 length: 15 amino acids. Trimming left V 1 base short and J 8 bases short, with 17 bases between. Germline CDR1 SGHAT, CDR2 FQNNGV. This sample stems from a study of CD8+ T cells in alopecia areata. Sequencing templates came from extracted RNA that was reverse transcribed into cDNA. Only in-frame clones appear in the TCRdb table, and some are missing; sequencing was by immunoSEQ multiplex PCR. The data contain under 200,000 clones, around three fifths of them singletons. The treatment: oral pan-JAK inhibitor, 5-10 mg twice daily. CD4+ and CD8+ T cells were sorted from PBMCs stained for CD3, CD4 and CD8.

This chain joins TRBV11-2 and TRBJ1-2, with D maybe TRBD1 (6 bases). Sample: CD4+ T cells sorted from blood, taken at week 24, from a patient treated with tofacitinib. The clonotype was recovered from a human donor with alopecia areata. CDR3 sequence (DNA): TGTGCCAGCAGCTTAGGAAGGCAGGGACATAGGGGCTACACCTTC. As protein: CASSLGRQGHRGYTF.